The 3 T cell receptor beta chains listed next were all sequenced from one sample in a study of T cell clonality in common variable immunodeficiency (dated by TCRdb to about 2015). Broad study findings and their caveats: Fewer deletions and N-nucleotide insertions were reportedly observed in CVID TCRbeta sequences, and highly modified clones with 13 or more V deletions were reportedly absent from CVID TCRbeta sequences.

These receptors lack a known antigen. The receptor library was made with the immunoSEQ multiplex PCR assay. This immuneACCESS table, as held by TCRdb, lists in-frame sequences with V and J called but not all clones. Of the missing ones, under half trace to an unresolved V gene in checked studies; the others have no known cause. The sample records 25,000 to 30,000 clones, none occurring a single time. The ten largest clones capture approximately 3.1% of the sample. Sequencing was carried out using peripheral blood mononuclear cells. The source of these receptors is a human donor with common variable immunodeficiency.

Points on this clone: The CDR3 end falls 3 residues outside the read, so it is completed with the germline J gene. The gene calls are TRBV5-6 and TRBJ1-2; D is perhaps TRBD1 (5 bases). CDR3 length: 13 amino acids. The germline V and J ends were trimmed by 2 bases and 5 bases, with 10 bases remaining between them. CDR1 SGHDT and CDR2 YYEEEE come from the germline V gene. Here the CDR3 reads CASSFWKGYGYTF. CDR3 DNA (partial): TGTGCCAGCAGCTTTTGGAAGGGGTATGGC.

This clone came up a few times. The read comes to an end 3 residues before the CDR3 does, leaving the germline J gene to fill in the end. The genes are TRBV7-8 and TRBJ2-1; no reliable D call. V dropped 1 base and J dropped 4 bases, with 8 bases sitting between them. There are 14 residues in the CDR3. CDR1 and CDR2 (germline): SGHVS, FQNEAQ. The DNA read from the CDR3 is TGTGCCAGCAGCTTAGTGCCGGGTTACAATGAG. This codes for CASSLVPGYNE. The whole CDR3 protein reads CASSLVPGYNEQFF.

Ten or more counts support this clone. The read comes to an end 3 residues before the CDR3 does, leaving the germline J gene to fill in the end. J is TRBJ2-4 and V is TRBV10-3, with D possibly matching TRBD2 (7 bases). CDR1 is ENHRY and CDR2 is SYGVKD in the germline V gene. V was trimmed by 4 bases and J by 7 bases, leaving 23 bases between them. The CDR3 has 17 amino acids. CDR3 DNA, as far as it was read: TGTGCCATCAGTGGGGAGGGCAGGGGATTCGCAGGGAACATT. It encodes CAISGEGRGFAGNI. The complete CDR3 sequence is CAISGEGRGFAGNIQYF.